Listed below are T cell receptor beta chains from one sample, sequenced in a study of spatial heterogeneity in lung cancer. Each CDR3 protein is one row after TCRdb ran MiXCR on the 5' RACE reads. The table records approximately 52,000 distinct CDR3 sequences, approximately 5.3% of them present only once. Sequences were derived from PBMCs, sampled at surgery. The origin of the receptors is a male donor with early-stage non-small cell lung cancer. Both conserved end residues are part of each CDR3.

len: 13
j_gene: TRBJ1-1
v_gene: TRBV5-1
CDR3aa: CASSLTLNTEAFF

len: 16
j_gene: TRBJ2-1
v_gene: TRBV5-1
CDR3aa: CASSSGGTSGGNEQFF

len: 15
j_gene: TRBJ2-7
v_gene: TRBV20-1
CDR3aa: CSATLIPGQGYEQYF

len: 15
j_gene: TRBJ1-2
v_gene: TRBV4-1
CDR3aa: CASSRGAGENYGYTF

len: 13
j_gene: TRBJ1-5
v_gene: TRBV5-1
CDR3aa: CASSPDPNQPQHF

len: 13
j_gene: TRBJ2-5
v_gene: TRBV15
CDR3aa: CATSSWPPETQYF

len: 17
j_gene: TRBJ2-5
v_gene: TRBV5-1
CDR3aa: CASSLPVAGGYQETQYF

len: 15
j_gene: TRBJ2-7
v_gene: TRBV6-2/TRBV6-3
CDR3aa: CASRPGLAGRGEQYF

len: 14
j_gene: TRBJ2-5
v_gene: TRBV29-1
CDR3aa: CSVARDRAQETQYF

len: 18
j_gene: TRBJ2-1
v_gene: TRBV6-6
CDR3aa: CASSYGTSGRAGDNEQFF

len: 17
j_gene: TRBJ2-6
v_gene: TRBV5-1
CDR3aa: CASSLRSASSGANVLTF

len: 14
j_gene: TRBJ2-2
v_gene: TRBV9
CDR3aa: CASSVDRESGELFF

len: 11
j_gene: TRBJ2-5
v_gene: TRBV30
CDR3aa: CAWSVPETQYF

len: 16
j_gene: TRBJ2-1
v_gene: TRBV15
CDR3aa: CATSRVGAGGYNEQFF

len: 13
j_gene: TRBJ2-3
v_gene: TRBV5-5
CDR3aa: CASSVSFTDTQYF

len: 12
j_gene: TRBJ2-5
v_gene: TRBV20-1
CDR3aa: CSFYGVQETQYF

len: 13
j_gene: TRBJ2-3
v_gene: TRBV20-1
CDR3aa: CSARRLAMDTQYF

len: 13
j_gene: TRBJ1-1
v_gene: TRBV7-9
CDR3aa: CASGRGLGTEAFF

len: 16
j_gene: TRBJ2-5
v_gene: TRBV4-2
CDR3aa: CASSQGSRVAPETQYF

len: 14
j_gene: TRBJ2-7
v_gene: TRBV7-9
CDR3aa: CASSFGELILEQYF

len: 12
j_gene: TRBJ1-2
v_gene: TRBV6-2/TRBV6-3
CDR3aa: CASGQGASGYTF

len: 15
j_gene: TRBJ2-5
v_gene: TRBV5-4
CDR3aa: CASSYTGGEGETQYF

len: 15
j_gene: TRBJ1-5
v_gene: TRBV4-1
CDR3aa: CASSLTWRADGPQHF

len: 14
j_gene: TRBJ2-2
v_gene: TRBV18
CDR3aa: CASSQRDQPWGLFF

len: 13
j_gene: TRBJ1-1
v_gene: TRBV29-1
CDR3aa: CSCRPLGDTEAFF

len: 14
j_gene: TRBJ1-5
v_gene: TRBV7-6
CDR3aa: CASSLEQGNQPQHF

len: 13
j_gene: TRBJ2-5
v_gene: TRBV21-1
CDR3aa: CASHPTYQETQYF

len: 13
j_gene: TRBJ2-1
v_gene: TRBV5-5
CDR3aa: CASSLRSSDEQFF

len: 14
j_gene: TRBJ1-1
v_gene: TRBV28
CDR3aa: CASSLFRRSTEAFF

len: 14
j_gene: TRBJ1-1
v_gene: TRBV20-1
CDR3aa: CSAQTGGRGTEAFF

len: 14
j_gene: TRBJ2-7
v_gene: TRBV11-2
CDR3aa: CASSFLAGDYEQYF

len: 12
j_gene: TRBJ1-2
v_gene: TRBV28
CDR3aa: CASSFDLQGYTF

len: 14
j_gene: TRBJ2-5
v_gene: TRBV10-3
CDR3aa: CAISDTGQGETQYF

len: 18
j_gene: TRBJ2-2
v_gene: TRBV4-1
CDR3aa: CASSPGLATRNYTGELFF

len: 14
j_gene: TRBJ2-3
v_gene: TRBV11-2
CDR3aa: CASSLGPRLDTQYF

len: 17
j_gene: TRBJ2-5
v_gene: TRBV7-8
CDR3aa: CASSLTPGLADKETQYF

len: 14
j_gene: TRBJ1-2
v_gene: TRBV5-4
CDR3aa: CASSLRQGNYGYTF

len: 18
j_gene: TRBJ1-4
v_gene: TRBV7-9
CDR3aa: CASSLPLSTGASNEKLFF

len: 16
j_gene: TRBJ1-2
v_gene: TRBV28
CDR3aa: CASSPLLEGPSGSYTF

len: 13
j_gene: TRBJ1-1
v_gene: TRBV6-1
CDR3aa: CASSGQRNTEAFF

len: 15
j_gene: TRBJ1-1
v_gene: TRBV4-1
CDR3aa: CASSQPWRENTEAFF

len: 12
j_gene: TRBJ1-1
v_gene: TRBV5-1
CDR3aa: CASSGEVTEAFF

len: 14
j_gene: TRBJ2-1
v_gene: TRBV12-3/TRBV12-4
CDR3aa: CASSQGPAEGEQFF

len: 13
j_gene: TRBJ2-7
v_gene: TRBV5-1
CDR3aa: CASSLETSYEQYF

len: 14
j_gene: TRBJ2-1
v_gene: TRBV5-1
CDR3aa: CASRVSLSYNEQFF

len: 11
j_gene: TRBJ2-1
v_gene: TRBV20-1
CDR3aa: CSAPDYNEQFF

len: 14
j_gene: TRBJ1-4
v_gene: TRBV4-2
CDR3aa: CASSQTGSGEKLFF

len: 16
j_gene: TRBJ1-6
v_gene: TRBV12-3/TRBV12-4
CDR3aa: CASSPRDSSYNSPLHF

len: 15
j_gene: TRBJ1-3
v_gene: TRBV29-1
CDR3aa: CSVEWTGGVGNTIYF